These 6 T cell receptor beta chains originate from one sample sequenced in a study of T cell repertoires in cytomegalovirus infection. One entry per CDR3 protein, called by TCRdb with MiXCR from the reads. This sample carries hundreds of thousands of distinct CDR3 sequences, 22% of them seen once, and the ten largest clones take roughly 20%. Source material: CD8+ T cells from PBMCs. The receptors shown here come from a human donor in good health (CMV status not recorded). Some clones in this sample may be carry-over from other donors' samples.

There are many counts of this clonotype. The chain employs TRBV28 and TRBJ1-5; D is perhaps TRBD1 (6 bases). From germline, CDR1 is MDHEN and CDR2 SYDVKM. The CDR3 is made up of 17 amino acids. The V gene lost 4 bases and the J gene lost 2 bases, with 18 bases spanning the gap. This CDR3 is CASSSPRDTKGNQPQHF. In DNA, the CDR3 is TGTGCCAGCAGTTCCCCCCGGGACACAAAGGGCAATCAGCCCCAGCATTTT. Combining the CDR3 with reference TRBV28 and TRBJ1-5 gives the whole variable domain DVKVTQSSRYLVKRTGEKVFLECVQDMDHENMFWYRQDPGLGLRLIYFSYDVKMKEKGDIPEGYSVSREKKERFSLILESASTNQTSMYLCASSSPRDTKGNQPQHFGDGTRLSIL.

This clonotype was picked up a small number of times. V is TRBV4-1 and J is TRBJ2-2, with 8 bases that match TRBD2. V was pared by 5 bases and J by 4 bases, with 6 bases of the junction left unmatched. CDR1 is MGHRA, CDR2 YSYEKL, per germline. The CDR3 covers 15 residues. In DNA, the CDR3 is TGCGCCAGCAGCGCGCGGGGGGCAGGCACCGGGGAGCTGTTTTTT. It translates to CASSARGAGTGELFF.

This clonotype was detected a few times. The chain couples TRBV7-2 to TRBJ2-3; 10 nucleotides align to TRBD2. This CDR3 is built from 16 residues. The germline V gene has CDR1 SGHTA and CDR2 FQGNSA. Germline trimming cut 3 bases from V and 2 bases from J; bases unmatched to any gene: 5. CDR3 DNA sequence: TGTGCCAGCAGCTTCCTAGCGGGGGCCCCCACAGATACGCAGTATTTT. Translated, it gives CASSFLAGAPTDTQYF. Full variable domain (remainder filled in from reference TRBV7-2 and TRBJ2-3): GAGVSQSPSNKVTEKGKDVELRCDPISGHTALYWYRQSLGQGLEFLIYFQGNSAPDKSGLPSDRFSAERTGGSVSTLTIQRTQQEDSAVYLCASSFLAGAPTDTQYFGPGTRLTVL.

About this clonotype itself: A much larger clonotype is one base distant, so this may be a read error. This chain uses TRBV7-2 with TRBJ2-1; D unclear. This CDR3 spans 12 amino acids. Germline loops: CDR1 SGHTA, CDR2 FQGNSA. V was clipped by 5 bases and J by 8 bases, with 10 bases between them. CDR3 in DNA: TGTGCCAGCAGCACGCATGTGGATGAGCAGTTCTTC. Amino acids: CASSTHVDEQFF.

This clonotype has more than one count but fewer than ten. The rearrangement uses TRBV20-1 and TRBJ2-7; the D is unclear. V was shortened by 1 base and J by 5 bases, with 12 bases between the two germline ends. Looked up from germline, CDR1 is DFQATT and CDR2 is SNEGSKA (reference sequence). The CDR3 extends over 13 amino acids. Here the CDR3 reads CSARAVGIHEQYF. For the CDR3, the DNA is TGCAGTGCTAGAGCGGTGGGAATCCACGAGCAGTACTTC.

Comment on this clonotype: This may arise from a read error, as a much more abundant clone is one base away. CDR3 sequence (DNA): TGTGCCAGCAGTTTAATTACCAGTTGGAAGACCCAGTACTTC. This codes for CASSLITSWKTQYF. V is TRBV12-3 or TRBV12-4 and J is TRBJ2-5; D not certain. Trimming took off 2 bases at V and 6 bases at J, with 13 bases between the two ends. CDR3 length: 14 amino acids.